Below are 31 T cell receptor beta chains sequenced from a single sample in a study of T-cell memory formation after mild COVID-19. One entry per CDR3 protein, called by TCRdb with MiXCR from the 5' RACE reads. This table has fewer than 250,000 distinct CDR3 sequences, roughly 14% appearing once. Source material: PBMCs or a T cell subset sorted from them (not recorded which). The receptors stem from an adult woman who had mild COVID-19 (a few samples of this study predate the infection). Cell type and time point are not known.

The chain links TRBV6-6 to TRBJ2-4, with 8 positions matching TRBD2. CDR1 and CDR2 from the germline V gene are MNHNY and SVGAGI (reference sequence). V trimming: 0 bases; J trimming: 11 bases; junction bases outside the gene matches: 0. The CDR3 runs to 12 residues. The chain's CDR3 is CASSYSAGVQYF. The CDR3 DNA follows: TGTGCCAGCAGTTACTCAGCGGGAGTTCAGTACTTC.

The chain uses TRBV6-6 and TRBJ1-1; D gene uncertain. The CDR3 sequence is 13 residues long. V was shortened by 4 bases and J by 5 bases, with 11 bases between the two germline ends. The germline V gene encodes CDR1 MNHNY and CDR2 SVGAGI (reference sequence). The CDR3 nucleotides are TGTGCCAGCAGTTTAGACATGAGAACTGAAGCTTTCTTT. Translating it yields CASSLDMRTEAFF.

The chain combines TRBV5-1 with TRBJ2-1; possibly TRBD1 or TRBD2 for D (6 bases each). The CDR3 has 15 amino acids. Germline CDR1 reads SGHRS; CDR2 reads YFSETQ. V was pared by 2 bases and J by 5 bases, with 14 bases between. CDR3 sequence: CASSLIRGGNNEQFF. CDR3 DNA: TGCGCCAGCAGCTTAATCAGGGGAGGTAACAATGAGCAGTTCTTC.

This clonotype was recorded a few times. The chain is built from TRBV7-3 and TRBJ2-3, with 8 bases lining up with TRBD1. V dropped 3 bases and J dropped 7; count of bases not matched to a gene: 12. Germline lookup yields CDR1 SGHTA and CDR2 FQGTGA. This CDR3 is 16 amino acids long. The chain's CDR3 is CASSLRSGTGGNTQYF. The DNA of the CDR3 is TGTGCCAGCAGCTTGCGCTCAGGGACAGGAGGGAATACGCAGTATTTT.

The gene calls are TRBV9 and TRBJ1-6, with TRBD1 identical over 8 bases. Germline assignment: CDR1 SGDLS and CDR2 YYNGEE. The CDR3 has 14 amino acids. V dropped 3 bases and J dropped 7; count of bases not matched to a gene: 3. Here the CDR3 DNA reads TGTGCCAGCAGCGCCCGGACAGGGAATTCACCCCTCCACTTT. Translated: CASSARTGNSPLHF. Variable domain in full (rest from reference TRBV9 and TRBJ1-6): DSGVTQTPKHLITATGQRVTLRCSPRSGDLSVYWYQQSLDQGLQFLIQYYNGEERAKGNILERFSAQQFPDLHSELNLSSLELGDSALYFCASSARTGNSPLHFGNGTRLTVT.

A few counts support this clonotype. The chain joins TRBV10-3 to TRBJ1-2, with 7 nucleotides matching TRBD1. V shed 2 bases and J 8 bases; nucleotides not matched to a gene: 5. Germline lookup yields CDR1 ENHRY and CDR2 SYGVKD. This CDR3 has 13 amino acids. The CDR3 DNA follows: TGTGCCATCAGTGAGAACAGGGGATGGGGCTACACCTTC. Translation: CAISENRGWGYTF.

This clonotype was recorded a few times. The chain joins TRBV5-4 to TRBJ2-1, with D tentatively TRBD2 (5 bases). The V gene lost 0 bases and the J gene lost 2 bases, with 12 bases spanning the gap. The V gene's germline CDR1 is SGHNT and CDR2 YYREEE (reference sequence). The CDR3 extends over 16 amino acids. CDR3 in amino acids: CASSLEGSAAYNEQFF. The CDR3, as DNA: TGTGCCAGCAGCTTGGAGGGTAGCGCAGCCTACAATGAGCAGTTCTTC. The whole variable domain, remainder taken from reference TRBV5-4 and TRBJ2-1, is ETGVTQSPTHLIKTRGQQVTLRCSSQSGHNTVSWYQQALGQGPQFIFQYYREEENGRGNFPPRFSGLQFPNYSSELNVNALELDDSALYLCASSLEGSAAYNEQFFGPGTRLTVL.

The chain uses TRBV20-1 and TRBJ1-5; D ambiguous. The ends were cut back, 4 bases at V and 7 bases at J, with 20 bases in the middle. This CDR3 contains 15 residues. Germline-derived CDR1 and CDR2 are DFQATT and SNEGSKA (reference sequence). The CDR3 sequence is CSANPAPGTSQPQHF. The CDR3 DNA is TGCAGTGCTAACCCCGCTCCGGGCACCAGCCAGCCCCAGCATTTT.

This sequence joins TRBV20-1 and TRBJ1-2; D is ambiguous. Trimming removed 0 bases from V and 8 bases from J, with 10 bases in between. This CDR3 spans 12 amino acids. Germline CDR1 is DFQATT and CDR2 is SNEGSKA (reference sequence). DNA of the CDR3: TGCAGTGCTAGAGATAGGAGTGGCGGCTACACCTTC. Its translation is CSARDRSGGYTF.

This clonotype was counted between two and nine times. The chain has TRBV12-3 or TRBV12-4 and TRBJ1-1; 9 bases fit TRBD1. The CDR3 contains 16 residues. After removal of 5 bases from V and 1 base from J, the junction contained 8 bases not matched to a gene. The CDR3 spells CASSQTRGQGNTEAFF. CDR3 DNA sequence: TGTGCCAGCAGTCAGACCCGGGGACAGGGGAACACTGAAGCTTTCTTT.

The chain combines TRBV18 with TRBJ2-2, with D possibly being TRBD1 (6 bases). V lost 4 bases to trimming and J lost 1 base, with 7 bases between them. Germline V gene lookup returns CDR1 KGHSH and CDR2 LQKENI. The CDR3 is 14 amino acids. The CDR3 reads CASSRGQNTGELFF. The CDR3 DNA is TGTGCCAGCTCACGGGGACAGAACACCGGGGAGCTGTTTTTT.

This clonotype was counted a few times. This chain links TRBV9 with TRBJ1-2; 9 nucleotides line up with TRBD1. With V trimmed by 3 bases and J by 5 bases, 5 bases remained unmatched. Germline-derived CDR1 and CDR2 are SGDLS and YYNGEE. The CDR3 is made up of 14 amino acids. The CDR3 DNA sequence: TGTGCCAGCAGCGGCTACAGGGGGCTTTATGGCTACACCTTC. Its translation is CASSGYRGLYGYTF.

This clonotype was detected only a few times. This sequence joins TRBV3-1 and TRBJ2-3, with TRBD1 as a possible D gene (5 bases). CDR1 and CDR2 from the germline V gene are LGHDT and YNNKEL (reference sequence). The germline V and J ends were trimmed by 1 base and 7 bases, with 9 bases remaining between them. This CDR3 region has 13 residues. The DNA of the CDR3 is TGTGCCAGCAGCCAAGCACAGGTCCATACGCAGTATTTT. Protein product: CASSQAQVHTQYF.

CDR3 sequence reads: CASSFAPGGEAFF. The CDR3 bases are TGTGCCAGCAGCTTCGCGCCCGGAGGTGAAGCTTTCTTT. The rearrangement joins TRBV7-3 to TRBJ1-1; D is unresolved. The CDR3 is 13 amino acids. V was shortened by 3 bases and J by 7 bases, with 12 bases between the two germline ends. CDR1 and CDR2 (germline): SGHTA, FQGTGA.

This clonotype appeared a few times. This chain links TRBV7-2 with TRBJ2-1; D not certain. V was cut by 3 bases and J by 7 bases, with 13 bases left in between. The CDR3 covers 14 residues. Germline V gives CDR1 SGHTA, CDR2 FQGNSA. CDR3 coding DNA: TGTGCCAGCAGCTTGTCAGCCGTGGTAAATGAGCAGTTCTTC. It specifies CASSLSAVVNEQFF.

This clonotype has just a few counts. The chain links TRBV5-1 to TRBJ2-5; 11 bases agree with TRBD1. In germline, CDR1 is SGHRS, CDR2 YFSETQ. The V gene end was trimmed by 4 bases and the J gene end by 3 bases; junction bases not matched to a gene: 5. This CDR3 contains 15 residues. The CDR3 here is CASSRTGGAEETQYF. CDR3 DNA: TGCGCCAGCAGCCGGACAGGGGGCGCGGAAGAGACCCAGTACTTC.

This clonotype was seen only a few times. V is TRBV20-1 and J is TRBJ1-5; D unresolved. Looked up from germline, CDR1 is DFQATT and CDR2 is SNEGSKA (reference sequence). This CDR3 is 10 amino acids long. The V gene lost 6 bases and the J gene lost 11 bases, with 11 bases spanning the gap. CDR3 coding DNA: TGCAGTGCCAGTGATATGACCCAGCATTTT. Its protein is CSASDMTQHF.

V and J are TRBV20-1 and TRBJ1-1; D perhaps matches TRBD1 (5 bases). The CDR3 totals 15 residues. Looked up from germline, CDR1 is DFQATT and CDR2 is SNEGSKA (reference sequence). V lost 1 base, J lost 2 bases, and 14 bases lay in between. The CDR3 bases are TGCAGTGCTAGAGCCGTCCGAGGGGTAAACACTGAAGCTTTCTTT. This gives the protein CSARAVRGVNTEAFF.

This chain uses TRBV4-1 with TRBJ1-1, with 10 bases that match TRBD1. This CDR3 contains 15 residues. Trimming cost V 1 base and J 9 bases; bases outside gene matches: 8. Germline lookup yields CDR1 MGHRA and CDR2 YSYEKL. The chain's CDR3 is CASSQGFWDRGKAFF. DNA for the CDR3: TGCGCCAGCAGCCAAGGCTTTTGGGACAGGGGAAAAGCTTTCTTT.

This clonotype was seen a few times. The V gene is TRBV2, the J gene TRBJ2-4; D unclear. The CDR3 is 13 residues long. Germline CDR1 and CDR2: SNHLY and FYNNEI. Trimming took 8 bases from V and 0 from J, leaving 8 bases between them. The CDR3 protein is CASGDLAKNIQYF. The CDR3 nucleotides read TGTGCCAGCGGGGATCTAGCCAAAAACATTCAGTACTTC.

This sequence joins TRBV7-3 and TRBJ2-3, with D tentatively TRBD1 (6 bases). CDR3 length: 14 amino acids. CDR1 SGHTA and CDR2 FQGTGA come from the germline V gene. Trimming took 5 bases from V and 5 from J, leaving 14 bases between them. CDR3 region: CASSLNSGVDTQYF. In DNA, the CDR3 is TGTGCCAGCAGCCTTAACTCAGGGGTAGATACGCAGTATTTT.

This chain joins TRBV9 and TRBJ1-6; tentative D call: TRBD1 (5 bases). Germline V gives CDR1 SGDLS, CDR2 YYNGEE. The CDR3 loop spans 14 amino acids. Trimming left V 6 bases short and J 11 bases short, with 18 bases between. This CDR3 is CASTSGDASAPLHF. DNA of the CDR3: TGTGCCAGCACCTCGGGGGATGCCTCGGCACCCCTCCACTTT. Combining the CDR3 with reference TRBV9 and TRBJ1-6 gives the whole variable domain DSGVTQTPKHLITATGQRVTLRCSPRSGDLSVYWYQQSLDQGLQFLIQYYNGEERAKGNILERFSAQQFPDLHSELNLSSLELGDSALYFCASTSGDASAPLHFGNGTRLTVT.

Turning to this clonotype: The junction shows a germline mismatch at one end, possibly a read error. The gene calls are TRBV12-3 or TRBV12-4 and TRBJ2-3, with 8 bases matching TRBD2. The CDR3 totals 14 residues. CDR3 loop: CASSLGTSTYTQYF. The DNA for the CDR3 is TGTGCCAGCAGTTTAGGGACTAGCACATATACGCAGTATTTT.

The table lists this clonotype with a few counts. This chain links TRBV9 with TRBJ2-3, with D possibly TRBD1 on 6 matching bases. CDR1 is SGDLS, CDR2 YYNGEE, per germline. CDR3 length equals 15 residues. V was pared by 4 bases and J by 2 bases, with 14 bases between. The CDR3 DNA reads as TGTGCCAGCAGCCTAAGACAGGCGATCACAGATACGCAGTATTTT. This sequence encodes CASSLRQAITDTQYF.

The chain couples TRBV9 to TRBJ2-7, with D perhaps matching TRBD1 (6 bases). Trimming shortened V by 4 bases and J by 0 bases, and 17 bases separated the two germline ends. The CDR3 covers 16 residues. The germline V gene encodes CDR1 SGDLS and CDR2 YYNGEE. CDR3 bases: TGTGCCAGCAGCTTTAGCTCCGGGACACCCTCCTACGAGCAGTACTTC. Translating gives CASSFSSGTPSYEQYF.

This chain links TRBV27 with TRBJ1-1; 9 nucleotides match TRBD1. This CDR3 region has 13 residues. The trim removed 5 bases at V and 11 bases at J, leaving 9 bases unmatched. Per the germline V gene, CDR1 is MNHEY and CDR2 is SMNVEV (reference sequence). The CDR3 reads CASSGGTGFSAFF. CDR3 DNA sequence: TGTGCCAGCAGTGGAGGGACAGGGTTCTCGGCTTTCTTT.

This clonotype was observed at least ten times. This chain connects TRBV6-5 to TRBJ2-7, with 8 bases that match TRBD1. The V segment lost 2 bases and the J segment 1 base; nucleotides outside the gene matches: 4. CDR1 and CDR2 (germline): MNHEY, SVGAGI. This CDR3 has 15 residues. CDR3 sequence reads: CASSYVQGASYEQYF. The CDR3 coding sequence is TGTGCCAGCAGTTACGTCCAGGGGGCGTCCTACGAGCAGTACTTC.

This clonotype was recorded at least ten times. The rearrangement joins TRBV12-3 or TRBV12-4 to TRBJ2-7; D remains unclear. V lost 1 base, J lost 6 bases, and 7 bases lay in between. The CDR3 is 12 residues long. CDR3 sequence reads: CASSLVTFEQYF. For the CDR3, the DNA is TGTGCCAGCAGTTTAGTGACCTTCGAGCAGTACTTC.

This clonotype was recorded a few times. The chain joins TRBV5-5 to TRBJ2-3; 10 bases map to TRBD1. The CDR3 is 15 residues long. In germline, CDR1 is SGHKS, CDR2 YYEKEE (reference sequence). J gave up 4 bases and V 1 base, and 3 bases lay outside the gene matches. The CDR3 region has the DNA TGTGCCAGCAGCTTGTCCGGACAGGGGGCAGATACGCAGTATTTT. Protein sequence: CASSLSGQGADTQYF.

This clonotype has a single count. The gene calls are TRBV7-2 and TRBJ1-1, with D unresolved. CDR1 and CDR2 from the germline V gene are SGHTA and FQGNSA. V dropped 4 bases and J dropped 11 bases, with 11 bases sitting between them. This CDR3 spans 11 amino acids. The CDR3 here is CASSSSPAAFF. CDR3 coding DNA: TGTGCCAGCAGCTCATCACCGGCGGCTTTCTTT.

This CDR3 reads CASSQVLRNEQFF. The CDR3 DNA reads TGCGCCAGCAGCCAAGTGCTCCGCAATGAGCAGTTCTTC. The chain employs TRBV4-3 and TRBJ2-1; D is unclear. Germline V gene sequence: CDR1 LGHNA, CDR2 YSLEER. Trimming removed 1 base from V and 6 bases from J, with 7 bases in between. CDR3 length: 13 amino acids.